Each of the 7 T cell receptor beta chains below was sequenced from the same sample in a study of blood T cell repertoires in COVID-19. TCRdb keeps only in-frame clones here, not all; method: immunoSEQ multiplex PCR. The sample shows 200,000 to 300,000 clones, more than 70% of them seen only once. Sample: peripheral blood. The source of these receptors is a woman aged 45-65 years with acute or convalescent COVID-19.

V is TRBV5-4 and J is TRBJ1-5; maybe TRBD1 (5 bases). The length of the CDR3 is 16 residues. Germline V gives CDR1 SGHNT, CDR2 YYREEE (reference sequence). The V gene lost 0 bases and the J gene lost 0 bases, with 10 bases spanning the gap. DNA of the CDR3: TGTGCCAGCAGCTTGGGGGGCCCCCATAGCAATCAGCCCCAGCATTTT. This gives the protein CASSLGGPHSNQPQHF.

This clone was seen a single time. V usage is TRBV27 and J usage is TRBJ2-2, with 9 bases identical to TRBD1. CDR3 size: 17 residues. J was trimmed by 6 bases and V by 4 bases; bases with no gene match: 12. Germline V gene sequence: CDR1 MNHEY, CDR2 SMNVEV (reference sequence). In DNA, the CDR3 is TGTGCCAGCAGTTCGACAGGGGGTTTAGTTATCGCCGGGGAGCTGTTTTTT. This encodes CASSSTGGLVIAGELFF.

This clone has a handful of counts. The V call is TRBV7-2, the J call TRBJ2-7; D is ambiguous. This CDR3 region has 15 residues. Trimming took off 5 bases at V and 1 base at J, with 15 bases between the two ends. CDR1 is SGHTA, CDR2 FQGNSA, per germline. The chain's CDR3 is CASSLGPAASYEQYF. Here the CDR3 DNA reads TGTGCCAGCAGCCTAGGGCCCGCAGCGTCCTACGAGCAGTACTTC.

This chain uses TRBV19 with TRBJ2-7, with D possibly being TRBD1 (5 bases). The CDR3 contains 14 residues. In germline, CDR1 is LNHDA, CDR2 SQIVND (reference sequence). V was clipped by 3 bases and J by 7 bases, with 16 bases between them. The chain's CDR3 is CASSIKRGSGEQYF. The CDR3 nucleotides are TGTGCCAGTAGTATCAAAAGGGGTTCAGGAGAGCAGTACTTC.

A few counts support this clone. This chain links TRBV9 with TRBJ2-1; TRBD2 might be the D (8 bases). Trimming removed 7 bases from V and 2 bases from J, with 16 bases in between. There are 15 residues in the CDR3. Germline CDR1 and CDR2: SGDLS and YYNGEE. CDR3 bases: TGTGCCAGCCGTAGCGGGACAGCCGCCTACAATGAGCAGTTCTTC. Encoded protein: CASRSGTAAYNEQFF.

As DNA, the CDR3 is TGCAGCGTTGTCGGACAGGGGAGGATAGATGGCTACACCTTC. This sequence encodes CSVVGQGRIDGYTF. The V call is TRBV29-1, the J call TRBJ1-2, with 9 bases aligning to TRBD1. The length of the CDR3 is 14 residues. Germline CDR1 reads SQVTM; CDR2 reads ANQGSEA. Trimming removed 4 bases from V and 6 bases from J; junction bases left unmatched: 9.

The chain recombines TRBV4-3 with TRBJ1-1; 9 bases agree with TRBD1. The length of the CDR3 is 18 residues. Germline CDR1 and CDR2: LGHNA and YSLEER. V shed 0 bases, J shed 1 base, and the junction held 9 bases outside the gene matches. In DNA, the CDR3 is TGCGCCAGCAGCCAAGACTGGGGACAGGGTAGGGAGAACACTGAAGCTTTCTTT. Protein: CASSQDWGQGRENTEAFF.